The clone carrying this T cell receptor (beta chain) has just a few counts. The antigen is unknown. Assay used: immunoSEQ multiplex PCR; TCRdb lists only in-frame clones, some missing. The sample contains around 90,000 clones, about 77% of which appear only once. Specified time point: cycle 4 day 1 (C4D1), after more than five weeks of nivolumab. There was relapse after autologous stem cell transplantation in every patient, and there was variation in brentuximab vedotin exposure. This CDR3 is 16 amino acids long. Germline values: CDR1 SGHNT, CDR2 YYREEE (reference sequence). The J segment lost 2 bases and the V segment lost 0 bases, leaving 5 bases of the junction unmatched. The data are from a study of PD-1 blockade in classical Hodgkin lymphoma. Study-level results: Repertoire differences lack defined causes, possibly disease activity or prior therapy.

This receptor was taken from a human donor with classical Hodgkin lymphoma. The sequenced sample was peripheral blood mononuclear cells (PBMCs), obtained before the fourth cycle of nivolumab. This chain links TRBV5-4 with TRBJ2-3; 8 bases match TRBD1. The CDR3 is CASSLGTGWSTDTQYF. CDR3 nucleotides: TGTGCCAGCAGCTTGGGGACAGGGTGGTCCACAGATACGCAGTATTTT.